The next 32 T cell receptor beta chains were all read from a single sample in a study of T cell responses to AZD1222 COVID-19 vaccine (dated by TCRdb to the early 2020s). Receptor libraries were prepared by the immunoSEQ multiplex PCR assay. Held by TCRdb, this immuneACCESS table contains in-frame sequences only and omits some clones. Under half of the omission traces to an unresolved V gene where checked; the cause of the rest is unknown. The sample contains approximately 180,000 clones, 80% to 95% of them found a single time. The ten largest clones take up over 9.5% of the sample. The time point tag for this specimen amounts to: baseline before first vaccination. The starting material was peripheral blood, obtained on day 0 of AZD1222 vaccination. The receptor set was obtained from an adult in good health.

Remarks on this clone: The sample contains more than one DNA sequence encoding this CDR3. This sequence joins TRBV29-1 and TRBJ1-1, with no clear D. Per the germline V gene, CDR1 is SQVTM and CDR2 is ANQGSEA. The V and J ends lost 6 bases and 3 bases respectively, with 5 bases between them. The CDR3 totals 10 residues. The CDR3 DNA reads TGCAGCGTCCGGGACACTGAAGCTTTCTTT. It yields the protein CSVRDTEAFF.

V is TRBV11-2 and J is TRBJ1-1, with 7 positions matching TRBD1. The CDR3 loop spans 15 amino acids. Trimming cost V 2 bases and J 1 base; bases outside gene matches: 4. Looked up from germline, CDR1 is SGHAT and CDR2 is FQNNGV. In DNA, the CDR3 is TGTGCCAGCAGCTTACGGGGACAGCCGAACACTGAAGCTTTCTTT. Residues: CASSLRGQPNTEAFF. The whole variable domain, remainder taken from reference TRBV11-2 and TRBJ1-1, is EAGVAQSPRYKIIEKRQSVAFWCNPISGHATLYWYQQILGQGPKLLIQFQNNGVVDDSQLPKDRFSAERLKGVDSTLKIQPAKLEDSAVYLCASSLRGQPNTEAFFGQGTRLTVV.

V usage is TRBV12-3 or TRBV12-4 and J usage is TRBJ1-2, with D unclear. The CDR3 length is 13 residues. Between the trimmed V and J ends, which lost 7 bases and 6 bases, there was a span of 15 bases. CDR3 sequence: CASIRTPFDGYTF. CDR3 bases: TGTGCCAGCATCCGAACCCCCTTCGATGGCTACACCTTC.

The V and J genes are TRBV6-6 and TRBJ1-5, with D hard to call. This CDR3 is 14 amino acids long. Germline V CDR1 and CDR2: MNHNY, SVGAGI (reference sequence). The V end was cut by 5 bases, the J end by 0 bases, with 8 bases between. DNA for the CDR3: TGTGCCAGCAGTGCCCATGGTAGCAATCAGCCCCAGCATTTT. Translating it yields CASSAHGSNQPQHF.

This sequence joins TRBV7-2 and TRBJ2-3, with 10 positions matching TRBD2. The CDR3 consists of 16 residues. With V trimmed by 5 bases and J by 7 bases, 12 bases remained unmatched. CDR1 is SGHTA and CDR2 is FQGNSA in the germline V gene. The CDR3 DNA reads as TGTGCCAGCAGCCCTCGGAGCGGGGGGGCCGTTAATACGCAGTATTTT. It yields the protein CASSPRSGGAVNTQYF.

The J gene is TRBJ1-1, the V gene TRBV19; 7 bases are shared with TRBD1. The CDR3 has 16 residues. V was pared by 9 bases and J by 0 bases, with 13 bases of the junction left unmatched. Germline V gives CDR1 LNHDA, CDR2 SQIVND (reference sequence). The CDR3 protein is CASPPDRMNMNTEAFF. The CDR3 DNA sequence: TGTGCCAGCCCCCCGGACAGGATGAACATGAACACTGAAGCTTTCTTT.

This clone was recorded only once. The V gene is TRBV7-9, the J gene TRBJ1-2, with D uncertain. There are 16 residues in the CDR3. Germline V CDR1 and CDR2: SEHNR, FQNEAQ (reference sequence). V lost 5 bases to trimming and J lost 0 bases, with 16 bases between them. The CDR3 is CASSQGYTKPNYGYTF. The CDR3 bases are TGTGCCAGCAGCCAAGGATATACCAAACCTAACTATGGCTACACCTTC.

This chain's CDR3 is CAISDTNDRAYGYTF. CDR3 sequence (DNA): TGTGCCATCAGTGACACTAACGACAGGGCCTATGGCTACACCTTC. The genes are TRBV10-3 and TRBJ1-2, with TRBD1 identical over 7 bases. The CDR3 is 15 residues long. Germline-derived CDR1 and CDR2 are ENHRY and SYGVKD. V trimming: 3 bases; J trimming: 4 bases; junction bases outside the gene matches: 8.

The chain carries TRBV6-5 and TRBJ1-5, with D perhaps TRBD1 (5 bases). The germline V gene encodes CDR1 MNHEY and CDR2 SVGAGI. V was clipped by 0 bases and J by 6 bases, with 9 bases between them. The CDR3 totals 14 residues. The CDR3 coding sequence is TGTGCCAGCAGTTACTCGTCCGGGACTCAGCCCCAGCATTTT. This codes for CASSYSSGTQPQHF.

This clone came up once. The chain joins TRBV7-2 to TRBJ2-7; TRBD2 matches at 11 bases. J lost 2 bases, V lost 5 bases, and 5 bases had no gene match. This CDR3 is built from 15 residues. Germline values: CDR1 SGHTA, CDR2 FQGNSA. CDR3 in amino acids: CASSETSGGPYEQYV. The CDR3 DNA follows: TGTGCCAGCAGCGAAACTAGCGGGGGCCCCTACGAGCAGTACGTC.

The V gene is TRBV2, the J gene TRBJ2-7, with D maybe TRBD2 (6 bases). This CDR3 contains 14 residues. Looked up from germline, CDR1 is SNHLY and CDR2 is FYNNEI. Trimming pared 3 bases from V and 4 bases from J, leaving 13 bases between. Written as DNA, the CDR3 is TGTGCCAGCAGTGAGGGGGACTCGGGATACGAGCAGTACTTC. Translated: CASSEGDSGYEQYF.

The V gene is TRBV5-6, the J gene TRBJ2-1; D might be TRBD2 (6 bases). CDR3 length: 15 residues. CDR1 is SGHDT, CDR2 YYEEEE, per germline. Trimming pared 0 bases from V and 4 bases from J, leaving 11 bases between. CDR3 DNA: TGTGCCAGCAGCTTGGTAGGAGGGCGGTACAATGAGCAGTTCTTC. This encodes CASSLVGGRYNEQFF.

This clone was seen only once. The V call is TRBV5-1, the J call TRBJ2-7, with D tentatively TRBD1 or TRBD2 (6 bases each). This CDR3 is built from 15 residues. Germline lookup yields CDR1 SGHRS and CDR2 YFSETQ. Trimming removed 7 bases at V and 4 bases at J, with 21 bases between. The chain's CDR3 is CASSRQTGAGYEQYF. CDR3 coding DNA: TGCGCCAGCTCCCGTCAGACGGGGGCGGGATACGAGCAGTACTTC. Supplemented by reference TRBV5-1 and TRBJ2-7, the full variable domain reads KAGVTQTPRYLIKTRGQQVTLSCSPISGHRSVSWYQQTPGQGLQFLFEYFSETQRNKGNFPGRFSGRQFSNSRSEMNVSTLELGDSALYLCASSRQTGAGYEQYFGPGTRLTVT.

This chain uses TRBV7-9 with TRBJ2-7; the D is unclear. CDR1 and CDR2 from the germline V gene are SEHNR and FQNEAQ (reference sequence). CDR3 length: 13 residues. The V and J ends lost 3 bases and 0 bases respectively, with 6 bases between them. The CDR3 spells CASSFGGSYEQYF. The DNA for the CDR3 is TGTGCCAGCAGCTTTGGTGGCTCCTACGAGCAGTACTTC. Complete variable domain (other parts from reference TRBV7-9 and TRBJ2-7): DTGVSQNPRHKITKRGQNVTFRCDPISEHNRLYWYRQTLGQGPEFLTYFQNEAQLEKSRLLSDRFSAERPKGSFSTLEIQRTEQGDSAMYLCASSFGGSYEQYFGPGTRLTVT.

The CDR3 sequence: CAWSVRGGRVAFF. The CDR3 nucleotides are TGTGCCTGGAGTGTACGGGGGGGACGGGTAGCTTTCTTT. The chain carries TRBV30 and TRBJ1-1, with D perhaps TRBD1 (5 bases). The V and J ends lost 0 bases and 10 bases respectively, with 15 bases between them. CDR1 is GTSNPN, CDR2 SVGIG, per germline (reference sequence). This CDR3 contains 13 residues.

This chain connects TRBV9 to TRBJ1-1, with 7 bases fitting TRBD1. This CDR3 has 14 amino acids. Looked up from germline, CDR1 is SGDLS and CDR2 is YYNGEE. Unmatched junction bases numbered 5, after V lost 0 bases and J lost 6 bases. This CDR3 is CASSVGQGDSEAFF. CDR3 bases: TGTGCCAGCAGCGTAGGTCAGGGGGACTCTGAAGCTTTCTTT.

V gene TRBV5-6 combines with J gene TRBJ1-2; a possible D gene is TRBD1 (6 bases). The CDR3 loop spans 15 amino acids. CDR1 and CDR2 from the germline V gene are SGHDT and YYEEEE. Trimming took 4 bases from V and 0 from J, leaving 13 bases between them. The CDR3 sequence: CASSTPRTANYGYTF. DNA of the CDR3: TGTGCCAGCAGCACTCCTCGGACAGCTAACTATGGCTACACCTTC.

The rearrangement uses TRBV12-3 or TRBV12-4 and TRBJ1-1; D gene ambiguous. The CDR3 length is 12 residues. The V and J ends lost 5 bases and 4 bases respectively, with 8 bases between them. Here the CDR3 reads CASSPSSTEAFF. Written as DNA, the CDR3 is TGTGCCAGCAGTCCTTCTTCCACTGAAGCTTTCTTT.

The V gene is TRBV7-9, the J gene TRBJ1-1, with D hard to call. CDR3 length: 15 residues. Trimming took off 2 bases at V and 0 bases at J, with 10 bases between the two ends. The V gene's germline CDR1 is SEHNR and CDR2 FQNEAQ (reference sequence). The CDR3 DNA is TGTGCCAGCAGCTTAACGGAGAAAATGAACACTGAAGCTTTCTTT. This gives the protein CASSLTEKMNTEAFF.

The gene calls are TRBV2 and TRBJ2-3; 11 bases map to TRBD2. The CDR3 length is 17 residues. CDR1 SNHLY and CDR2 FYNNEI come from the germline V gene. V shed 6 bases, J shed 0 bases, and the junction held 8 bases outside the gene matches. The CDR3 protein is CASRDPLAGVSTDTQYF. As DNA, the CDR3 is TGTGCCAGCAGGGACCCACTAGCGGGGGTTAGCACAGATACGCAGTATTTT.

The V and J genes are TRBV4-1 and TRBJ1-2; D is uncertain. The germline CDR1 and CDR2 sequences are MGHRA and YSYEKL. Trimming took off 0 bases at V and 8 bases at J, with 13 bases between the two ends. This CDR3 contains 14 residues. For the CDR3, the DNA is TGCGCCAGCAGCCAAGAGGCGGTCTTTGGGGGCTACACCTTC. Protein product: CASSQEAVFGGYTF.

The chain carries TRBV2 and TRBJ1-3; the D is unclear. The ends were cut back, 6 bases at V and 0 bases at J, with 12 bases in the middle. The CDR3 consists of 15 residues. Germline V lookup: CDR1 SNHLY, CDR2 FYNNEI. Written as DNA, the CDR3 is TGTGCCAGCAGAGAGGACTCATACTCTGGAAACACCATATATTTT. As protein: CASREDSYSGNTIYF.

The V call is TRBV18, the J call TRBJ2-7; a weak D match, TRBD2 (5 bases). CDR1 KGHSH and CDR2 LQKENI come from the germline V gene. The length of the CDR3 is 15 residues. Trimming took off 3 bases at V and 7 bases at J, with 19 bases between the two ends. CDR3 in amino acids: CASSPSGVGVLEQYV. The CDR3, as DNA: TGTGCCAGCTCACCTTCCGGTGTCGGGGTTTTAGAGCAGTACGTC.

The chain has TRBV28 and TRBJ2-1; 8 bases line up with TRBD2. This CDR3 region has 17 residues. V lost 5 bases and J lost 6; bases outside the gene matches: 15. From germline, CDR1 is MDHEN and CDR2 SYDVKM. The CDR3 is CASSPRLAGQRRNEQFF. The CDR3 nucleotides read TGTGCCAGCAGTCCACGCCTAGCGGGTCAACGACGCAATGAGCAGTTCTTC.

This sequence joins TRBV11-2 and TRBJ2-3; D may be TRBD1 (5 bases). Per the germline V gene, CDR1 is SGHAT and CDR2 is FQNNGV. The ends were cut back, 1 base at V and 0 bases at J, with 8 bases in the middle. The CDR3 contains 15 residues. The chain's CDR3 is CASSLGPGSTDTQYF. The CDR3, as DNA: TGTGCCAGCAGCTTAGGTCCAGGGAGCACAGATACGCAGTATTTT.

This rearrangement joins TRBV7-9 to TRBJ1-1, with TRBD1 matching over 9 bases. The CDR3 length is 12 residues. Germline CDR1 reads SEHNR; CDR2 reads FQNEAQ (reference sequence). The V and J ends lost 3 bases and 7 bases, in that order; junction bases with no gene match: 0. The CDR3 DNA is TGTGCCAGCAGCTTGGACAGGGGTGAAGCTTTCTTT. Protein product: CASSLDRGEAFF. The full variable domain, in which reference TRBV7-9 and TRBJ1-1 provide the parts outside the CDR3, is DTGVSQNPRHKITKRGQNVTFRCDPISEHNRLYWYRQTLGQGPEFLTYFQNEAQLEKSRLLSDRFSAERPKGSFSTLEIQRTEQGDSAMYLCASSLDRGEAFFGQGTRLTVV.

The genes are TRBV3-1 (or the pseudogene TRBV3-2) and TRBJ1-2; D ambiguous. The V gene's germline CDR1 is LGHDT and CDR2 YNNKEL (reference sequence). V lost 3 bases, J lost 4 bases, and 9 bases lay in between. The CDR3 runs 13 residues. The CDR3 DNA sequence: TGTGCCAGCAGCCAGAGCGGAGGCTATGGCTACACCTTC. As protein: CASSQSGGYGYTF.

The chain combines TRBV19 with TRBJ1-3; D possibly corresponds to TRBD1 (5 bases). Deletions cut 9 bases from V and 0 bases from J, with 9 bases between. This CDR3 is built from 13 residues. Germline-derived CDR1 and CDR2 are LNHDA and SQIVND (reference sequence). The chain's CDR3 is CASMRGSGNTIYF. The CDR3 DNA reads TGTGCCAGCATGAGGGGCTCTGGAAACACCATATATTTT.

This chain uses TRBV20-1 with TRBJ1-4; D is perhaps TRBD1 (5 bases). The CDR3 extends over 11 amino acids. V lost 5 bases and J 8 bases, leaving 9 bases between the germline ends. Germline assignment: CDR1 DFQATT and CDR2 SNEGSKA (reference sequence). DNA for the CDR3: TGCAGTGCTGGAACAGGAGAAAAACTGTTTTTT. This sequence encodes CSAGTGEKLFF.

The rearrangement uses TRBV28 and TRBJ2-5; possibly TRBD1 for D (5 bases). Germline assignment: CDR1 MDHEN and CDR2 SYDVKM. The CDR3 consists of 17 residues. The V and J ends lost 10 bases and 1 base respectively, with 25 bases between them. The DNA of the CDR3 is TGTGCCACCGCGCTGGGGCGGACCTCTCAGGCCCAAGAGACCCAGTACTTC. Protein product: CATALGRTSQAQETQYF.

This chain uses TRBV9 with TRBJ2-1; 9 nucleotides match TRBD1. Germline assignment: CDR1 SGDLS and CDR2 YYNGEE. This CDR3 has 14 amino acids. With V trimmed by 8 bases and J by 9 bases, 12 bases remained unmatched. This CDR3 is CASNTGTGYSEQFF. The CDR3 DNA is TGTGCCAGTAACACCGGGACAGGGTATTCTGAGCAGTTCTTC.

This chain links TRBV28 with TRBJ1-2; D is unresolved. CDR3 length: 14 amino acids. Looked up from germline, CDR1 is MDHEN and CDR2 is SYDVKM. V was clipped by 4 bases and J by 6 bases, with 15 bases between them. This CDR3 is CASSSPTQVHGYTF. DNA of the CDR3: TGTGCCAGCAGTTCCCCCACGCAGGTCCATGGCTACACCTTC.